A single sample gave rise to the 14 T cell receptor beta chains below, sequenced in a study of siplizumab effects on memory and regulatory T cells. TCRdb keeps only in-frame clones here, not all; method: immunoSEQ multiplex PCR. This table has some 100,000 clones, roughly 93% appearing once. Source material: CD8+ T cells sorted from blood. The receptors stem from a human donor in good health.

The rearrangement links TRBV19 to TRBJ2-1, with 8 bases that match TRBD2. Germline V lookup: CDR1 LNHDA, CDR2 SQIVND (reference sequence). This CDR3 has 15 residues. J lost 4 bases, V lost 5 bases, and 7 bases had no gene match. The CDR3, as DNA: TGTGCCAGTAGTCAACGGGAGGGACCTTACAATGAGCAGTTCTTC. This gives the protein CASSQREGPYNEQFF.

V gene TRBV30 combines with J gene TRBJ2-1; TRBD2 matches at 10 bases. Germline V gene lookup returns CDR1 GTSNPN and CDR2 SVGIG (reference sequence). The CDR3 is 17 residues long. The V gene end was trimmed by 0 bases and the J gene end by 4 bases; junction bases not matched to a gene: 9. The chain's CDR3 is CAWSVVSGGPHYNEQFF. Here the CDR3 DNA reads TGTGCCTGGAGTGTCGTTAGCGGGGGGCCCCATTACAATGAGCAGTTCTTC.

Only one count was recorded for this clone. The chain is built from TRBV27 and TRBJ2-1; maybe TRBD2 (6 bases). CDR3 length equals 16 residues. V was shortened by 5 bases and J by 8 bases, with 22 bases between the two germline ends. Per germline, CDR1 MNHEY and CDR2 SMNVEV (reference sequence). CDR3 protein: CASSHAPGLTIYEQFF. The CDR3 coding sequence is TGTGCCAGCAGTCACGCACCGGGACTTACTATATATGAGCAGTTCTTC.

The V and J genes are TRBV11-2 and TRBJ2-3; TRBD1 aligns across 8 bases. This CDR3 is built from 18 residues. V shed 3 bases, J shed 6 bases, and the junction held 17 bases outside the gene matches. Germline CDR1 reads SGHAT; CDR2 reads FQNNGV. The CDR3 loop reads CASSFYASRGPSGDTQYF. CDR3 nucleotide sequence: TGTGCCAGCAGCTTCTACGCTAGCAGGGGGCCCTCGGGGGATACGCAGTATTTT.

The V call is TRBV7-8, the J call TRBJ1-2, with 10 nucleotides matching TRBD1. The CDR3 contains 16 residues. Germline V CDR1 and CDR2: SGHVS, FQNEAQ. J gave up 2 bases and V 5 bases, and 8 bases lay outside the gene matches. CDR3 bases: TGTGCCAGCAGCCCAAGCGGACAGGGGGACAACTATGGCTACACCTTC. This sequence encodes CASSPSGQGDNYGYTF.

This CDR3 is CASSTRQGADQPQHF. Written as DNA, the CDR3 is TGTGCCAGCAGCACCAGACAGGGGGCGGATCAGCCCCAGCATTTT. The chain employs TRBV27 and TRBJ1-5; 10 bases align to TRBD1. J was trimmed by 5 bases and V by 6 bases; bases with no gene match: 7. The CDR3 spans 15 residues. Germline CDR1 MNHEY, CDR2 SMNVEV (reference sequence).

V usage is TRBV5-6 and J usage is TRBJ1-1; no reliable D call. V dropped 0 bases and J dropped 3 bases, with 6 bases sitting between them. This CDR3 is built from 13 residues. The germline V gene encodes CDR1 SGHDT and CDR2 YYEEEE. The CDR3 sequence: CASSLEVYTEAFF. CDR3 nucleotides: TGTGCCAGCAGCTTGGAGGTATACACTGAAGCTTTCTTT.

This chain joins TRBV15 and TRBJ1-1; no clear D gene. The CDR3 totals 13 residues. Germline V gene sequence: CDR1 LNHNV, CDR2 YYDKDF (reference sequence). V dropped 1 base and J dropped 7 bases, with 10 bases sitting between them. The CDR3 protein is CATSRAGPGEAFF. The CDR3 DNA follows: TGTGCCACCAGCAGAGCTGGGCCCGGTGAAGCTTTCTTT. Together with reference TRBV15 and TRBJ1-1, the CDR3 gives the full variable domain: DAMVIQNPRYQVTQFGKPVTLSCSQTLNHNVMYWYQQKSSQAPKLLFHYYDKDFNNEADTPDNFQSRRPNTSFCFLDIRSPGLGDTAMYLCATSRAGPGEAFFGQGTRLTVV.

This rearrangement joins TRBV5-1 to TRBJ2-5; maybe TRBD2 (5 bases). The J call is in doubt because the DNA end fits TRBJ2-7 better. CDR1 is SGHRS, CDR2 YFSETQ, per germline. The CDR3 is 14 residues long. CDR3 protein: CASSLEDSPYEQYF. CDR3 bases: TGCGCCAGCAGCTTGGAGGACTCGCCCTACGAGCAGTACTTC.

The V and J genes are TRBV19 and TRBJ1-1, with 8 bases identical to TRBD1. The germline V gene encodes CDR1 LNHDA and CDR2 SQIVND (reference sequence). The CDR3 is 15 residues long. V lost 6 bases to trimming and J lost 4 bases; unmatched junction nucleotides: 10. CDR3 nucleotides: TGTGCCAGTAGCCAAACAGGGGGTGCGACCACTGAAGCTTTCTTT. This translates into CASSQTGGATTEAFF.

This chain uses TRBV4-3 with TRBJ2-7; D not resolved. The germline V gene has CDR1 LGHNA and CDR2 YSLEER. CDR3 length: 14 amino acids. The V and J ends lost 2 bases and 4 bases respectively, with 12 bases between them. The CDR3, as DNA: TGCGCCAGCAGCCAAAGCTATTCGGGTTACGAGCAGTACTTC. This sequence encodes CASSQSYSGYEQYF.

The genes are TRBV7-3 and TRBJ1-1; D is unclear. Germline-derived CDR1 and CDR2 are SGHTA and FQGTGA. This CDR3 is 14 amino acids long. Trimming took 4 bases from V and 1 from J, leaving 10 bases between them. The CDR3 coding sequence is TGTGCCAGCAGCTCGTCGGCAGAGAACACTGAAGCTTTCTTT. This sequence encodes CASSSSAENTEAFF.

This chain joins TRBV10-3 and TRBJ2-5, with D possibly being TRBD2 (6 bases). The length of the CDR3 is 16 residues. V was cut by 0 bases and J by 5 bases, with 16 bases left in between. Looked up from germline, CDR1 is ENHRY and CDR2 is SYGVKD. The CDR3 bases are TGTGCCATCAGTGAGTCAGCGGGCGCCGAGGCGGAGACCCAGTACTTC. Protein sequence: CAISESAGAEAETQYF.

The chain couples TRBV9 to TRBJ1-2, with D unresolved. This CDR3 is 12 amino acids long. Germline values: CDR1 SGDLS, CDR2 YYNGEE. Trimming cost V 0 bases and J 8 bases, with 8 bases left between them. In DNA, the CDR3 is TGTGCCAGCAGCGTAGAGGGTTCAGGCTACACCTTC. The encoded protein is CASSVEGSGYTF.